These 26 T cell receptor beta chains share one sample of origin, sequenced in a study of blood T cell repertoires in COVID-19. Measured with immunoSEQ multiplex PCR; TCRdb has only the in-frame clones, and not every one. The sample consists of approximately 63,000 clones, roughly 88% of them appearing once. The specimen sequenced was peripheral blood. These receptors were taken from an elderly woman with active COVID-19.

The rearrangement joins TRBV4-1 to TRBJ1-1; 7 bases are a match to TRBD1. Germline V lookup: CDR1 MGHRA, CDR2 YSYEKL. This CDR3 has 15 amino acids. V trimming: 1 base; J trimming: 1 base; junction bases outside the gene matches: 3. In DNA, the CDR3 is TGCGCCAGCAGCCAAGGACAGGGAAGGAACACTGAAGCTTTCTTT. Protein sequence: CASSQGQGRNTEAFF.

This clone showed up just once. The gene calls are TRBV29-1 and TRBJ1-2; no clear D. The CDR3 length is 14 residues. The germline CDR1 and CDR2 sequences are SQVTM and ANQGSEA. V was clipped by 0 bases and J by 6 bases, with 14 bases between them. The chain's CDR3 is CSVEDGRKLDGYTF. In DNA form, the CDR3 reads TGCAGCGTTGAAGACGGCAGGAAGCTTGATGGCTACACCTTC.

The chain carries TRBV4-1 and TRBJ2-7, with 7 bases that match TRBD2. CDR1 and CDR2 from the germline V gene are MGHRA and YSYEKL. The CDR3 is 16 residues long. J gave up 3 bases and V 4 bases, and 12 bases lay outside the gene matches. The CDR3: CASSRSWGGGIYEQYF. As DNA, the CDR3 is TGCGCCAGCAGCCGTTCGTGGGGGGGAGGCATCTACGAGCAGTACTTC.

The chain employs TRBV24-1 and TRBJ2-5, with 11 bases fitting TRBD1. The CDR3 covers 15 residues. Germline trimming cut 4 bases from V and 5 bases from J; bases unmatched to any gene: 5. Germline CDR1 KGHDR, CDR2 SFDVKD. CDR3 sequence: CATSEPGQGGETQYF. The CDR3 DNA is TGTGCCACCAGTGAACCGGGACAGGGGGGGGAGACCCAGTACTTC.

The V and J genes are TRBV28 and TRBJ2-3; 10 nucleotides align to TRBD2. Germline lookup yields CDR1 MDHEN and CDR2 SYDVKM. This CDR3 comprises 15 residues. CDR3 bases: TGTGCAGCAACCTTAGCGGGGGGCGAGGCAGATACGCAGTATTTT. Translating gives CAATLAGGEADTQYF.

CDR3 bases: TGTGCCAGCAGCTTAAACCGCCCCGGGGGAGGGGAGACCCAGTACTTC. The encoded protein is CASSLNRPGGGETQYF. V is TRBV7-3 and J is TRBJ2-5, with 7 bases aligning to TRBD2. The J segment lost 5 bases and the V segment lost 1 base, leaving 10 bases of the junction unmatched. The CDR3 spans 16 residues. Per germline, CDR1 SGHTA and CDR2 FQGTGA.

The V gene is TRBV6-5, the J gene TRBJ1-1, with D possibly being TRBD1 (5 bases). The CDR3 is 14 amino acids. The germline V gene has CDR1 MNHEY and CDR2 SVGAGI. The V end was cut by 0 bases, the J end by 4 bases, with 9 bases between. CDR3 sequence reads: CASSYSGAGTEAFF. DNA for the CDR3: TGTGCCAGCAGTTACTCAGGGGCTGGCACTGAAGCTTTCTTT.

This rearrangement joins TRBV5-8 to TRBJ2-5; 11 bases agree with TRBD1. Germline V CDR1 and CDR2: SGHTS, YDEGEE. V shed 2 bases and J 2 bases; nucleotides not matched to a gene: 8. This CDR3 contains 17 residues. CDR3 sequence (DNA): TGTGCCAGCAGCTTAAAATGGGGACAGGGGGGACAAGAGACCCAGTACTTC. This codes for CASSLKWGQGGQETQYF.

The gene calls are TRBV9 and TRBJ2-5; 7 bases line up with TRBD2. The CDR3 consists of 14 residues. Germline-derived CDR1 and CDR2 are SGDLS and YYNGEE. V was clipped by 3 bases and J by 4 bases; unmatched bases: 6. The CDR3 here is CASSAKWGGETQYF. Here the CDR3 DNA reads TGTGCCAGCAGCGCGAAGTGGGGGGGAGAGACCCAGTACTTC. The full variable domain, completed using reference TRBV9 and TRBJ2-5, is DSGVTQTPKHLITATGQRVTLRCSPRSGDLSVYWYQQSLDQGLQFLIQYYNGEERAKGNILERFSAQQFPDLHSELNLSSLELGDSALYFCASSAKWGGETQYFGPGTRLLVL.

This clone was picked up one time. As DNA, the CDR3 is TGTGCCAGCAGTTTATACCGGCGGTTCACTGAAGCTTTCTTT. Amino acid sequence: CASSLYRRFTEAFF. This rearrangement joins TRBV27 to TRBJ1-1; D is uncertain. The CDR3 sequence is 14 residues long. Germline V gene sequence: CDR1 MNHEY, CDR2 SMNVEV (reference sequence). Between the trimmed V and J ends, which lost 1 base and 4 bases, there was a span of 10 bases.

V and J are TRBV7-9 and TRBJ2-4; 12 nucleotides line up with TRBD1. Germline assignment: CDR1 SEHNR and CDR2 FQNEAQ (reference sequence). The CDR3 has 16 amino acids. V shed 1 base, J shed 5 bases, and the junction held 3 bases outside the gene matches. This CDR3 is CASSLGDRGRENIQYF. The CDR3 nucleotides read TGTGCCAGCAGCTTAGGGGACAGGGGGCGAGAAAACATTCAGTACTTC.

This clone was observed a handful of times. The chain recombines TRBV7-6 with TRBJ2-7, with D perhaps matching TRBD1 (6 bases). CDR1 and CDR2 from the germline V gene are SGHVS and FNYEAQ. This CDR3 contains 15 residues. V was cut by 5 bases and J by 2 bases, with 16 bases left in between. This CDR3 reads CASSPRDTATYEQYF. In DNA form, the CDR3 reads TGTGCCAGCAGCCCCCGGGACACAGCTACCTACGAGCAGTACTTC.

This clone has a single count. This chain joins TRBV7-2 and TRBJ2-7, with TRBD1 as a possible D gene (6 bases). The CDR3 covers 14 residues. V lost 5 bases, J lost 6 bases, and 17 bases lay in between. Germline V gives CDR1 SGHTA, CDR2 FQGNSA. The CDR3: CASSPPGQRSEQYF. CDR3 DNA: TGTGCCAGCAGCCCCCCCGGACAGAGAAGCGAGCAGTACTTC.

In this sample, this clone turned up once. The V call is TRBV6-5, the J call TRBJ1-1; 8 nucleotides agree with TRBD1. The junction had 4 bases not matched to a gene; V was cut back by 6 bases and J by 1 base. This CDR3 has 14 amino acids. The germline V gene has CDR1 MNHEY and CDR2 SVGAGI. The CDR3 is CASRTGEANTEAFF. The CDR3 DNA follows: TGTGCCAGCAGGACAGGGGAGGCGAACACTGAAGCTTTCTTT.

The V call is TRBV11-2, the J call TRBJ2-1; tentatively, D is TRBD1 (5 bases). The ends were cut back, 0 bases at V and 8 bases at J, with 8 bases in the middle. CDR1 is SGHAT and CDR2 is FQNNGV in the germline V gene. This CDR3 region has 13 residues. DNA for the CDR3: TGTGCCAGCAGCTTAGATCAAGGGGATGAGCAGTTCTTC. Residues: CASSLDQGDEQFF. Full variable domain (missing parts from reference TRBV11-2 and TRBJ2-1): EAGVAQSPRYKIIEKRQSVAFWCNPISGHATLYWYQQILGQGPKLLIQFQNNGVVDDSQLPKDRFSAERLKGVDSTLKIQPAKLEDSAVYLCASSLDQGDEQFFGPGTRLTVL.

The chain employs TRBV6-6 and TRBJ2-7; 8 bases are a match to TRBD2. The V gene's germline CDR1 is MNHNY and CDR2 SVGAGI (reference sequence). The CDR3 runs to 14 residues. Losses at the gene ends were 7 bases for V and 3 bases for J; bases not matched to a gene: 8. CDR3 nucleotide sequence: TGTGCCAGCATGCCCGGGGGGGCCGTCTACGAGCAGTACTTC. Translating gives CASMPGGAVYEQYF.

This clone was counted once. The V and J genes are TRBV13 and TRBJ2-7; perhaps TRBD2 as D (6 bases). CDR1 and CDR2 from the germline V gene are PRHDT and FYEKMQ (reference sequence). The CDR3 is 14 residues long. The germline V and J ends were trimmed by 5 bases and 2 bases, with 13 bases remaining between them. The CDR3 region has the DNA TGTGCCAGCAGCCGACTAGACCGACCCTACGAGCAGTACTTC. It yields the protein CASSRLDRPYEQYF.

The CDR3 DNA reads as TGTGCCACCAGTGACCCCGGGAGCGAAGGAGAGACCCAGTACTTC. Translating gives CATSDPGSEGETQYF. This rearrangement joins TRBV24-1 to TRBJ2-5; D may be TRBD2 (6 bases). Deletions cut 4 bases from V and 4 bases from J, with 15 bases between. The germline V gene encodes CDR1 KGHDR and CDR2 SFDVKD. The CDR3 has 15 residues.

The chain's CDR3 is CASSALGAVNYGYTF. In DNA, the CDR3 is TGTGCCAGCAGTGCTCTTGGGGCGGTTAACTATGGCTACACCTTC. The V gene is TRBV27, the J gene TRBJ1-2; D possibly corresponds to TRBD1 (5 bases). The CDR3 consists of 15 residues. V lost 5 bases to trimming and J lost 1 base, with 14 bases between them. Germline assignment: CDR1 MNHEY and CDR2 SMNVEV (reference sequence).

This rearrangement joins TRBV6-5 to TRBJ2-1; TRBD1 might be the D (6 bases). The germline V and J ends were trimmed by 7 bases and 2 bases, with 15 bases remaining between them. Germline-derived CDR1 and CDR2 are MNHEY and SVGAGI. The CDR3 extends over 15 amino acids. CDR3 sequence: CASISRGNTYNEQFF. DNA for the CDR3: TGTGCCAGCATCTCCAGGGGCAACACCTACAATGAGCAGTTCTTC.

The chain couples TRBV7-3 to TRBJ2-2; D perhaps matches TRBD1 (7 bases). V was cut by 0 bases and J by 4 bases, with 18 bases left in between. The CDR3 runs to 18 residues. Germline CDR1 and CDR2: SGHTA and FQGTGA. The CDR3 DNA is TGTGCCAGCAGCTTAACCCCTGGAGTGCAGGGGGGCACCGGGGAGCTGTTTTTT. Residues: CASSLTPGVQGGTGELFF.

This clone was detected once. This sequence joins TRBV3-1 (or the pseudogene TRBV3-2) and TRBJ1-4; D might be TRBD1 (5 bases). The V gene's germline CDR1 is LGHDT and CDR2 YNNKEL (reference sequence). The CDR3 totals 14 residues. Trimming left V 4 bases short and J 8 bases short, with 14 bases between. DNA for the CDR3: TGTGCCAGCAGCCTCAGGGAAGATCCCGAAAAACTGTTTTTT. Protein product: CASSLREDPEKLFF.

The chain combines TRBV2 with TRBJ1-4; tentatively, D is TRBD1 (6 bases). The CDR3 is 13 amino acids. The germline V and J ends were trimmed by 8 bases and 5 bases, with 12 bases remaining between them. CDR1 and CDR2 (germline): SNHLY, FYNNEI. The CDR3 spells CASVRGQNEKLFF. The CDR3 bases are TGTGCCAGCGTACGGGGACAAAATGAAAAACTGTTTTTT.

The gene calls are TRBV3-1 (or the pseudogene TRBV3-2) and TRBJ1-5; D is undetermined. The CDR3 sequence is 13 residues long. Trimming stripped 4 bases from V and 4 bases from J, with 8 bases between. Germline V gives CDR1 LGHDT, CDR2 YNNKEL (reference sequence). The CDR3 is CASSRAWNQPQHF. The CDR3 DNA sequence: TGTGCCAGCAGCCGGGCTTGGAATCAGCCCCAGCATTTT.

This clone came up once. V is TRBV2 and J is TRBJ2-3; D might be TRBD2 (6 bases). CDR1 is SNHLY, CDR2 FYNNEI, per germline. V was trimmed by 2 bases and J by 9 bases, leaving 12 bases between them. CDR3 size: 13 residues. The CDR3 region is CASSERSAGTQYF. The CDR3 bases are TGTGCCAGCAGTGAAAGAAGCGCGGGGACGCAGTATTTT. Full variable domain (rest looked up from reference TRBV2 and TRBJ2-3): EPEVTQTPSHQVTQMGQEVILRCVPISNHLYFYWYRQILGQKVEFLVSFYNNEISEKSEIFDDQFSVERPDGSNFTLKIRSTKLEDSAMYFCASSERSAGTQYFGPGTRLTVL.

This clone was seen just once. The J gene is TRBJ2-3, the V gene TRBV20-1; D not resolved. Germline V gene sequence: CDR1 DFQATT, CDR2 SNEGSKA (reference sequence). Trimming took off 7 bases at V and 4 bases at J, with 9 bases between the two ends. The CDR3 covers 11 residues. CDR3 in DNA: TGCAGTGTCCCCCATGCAGATACGCAGTATTTT. Protein sequence: CSVPHADTQYF.